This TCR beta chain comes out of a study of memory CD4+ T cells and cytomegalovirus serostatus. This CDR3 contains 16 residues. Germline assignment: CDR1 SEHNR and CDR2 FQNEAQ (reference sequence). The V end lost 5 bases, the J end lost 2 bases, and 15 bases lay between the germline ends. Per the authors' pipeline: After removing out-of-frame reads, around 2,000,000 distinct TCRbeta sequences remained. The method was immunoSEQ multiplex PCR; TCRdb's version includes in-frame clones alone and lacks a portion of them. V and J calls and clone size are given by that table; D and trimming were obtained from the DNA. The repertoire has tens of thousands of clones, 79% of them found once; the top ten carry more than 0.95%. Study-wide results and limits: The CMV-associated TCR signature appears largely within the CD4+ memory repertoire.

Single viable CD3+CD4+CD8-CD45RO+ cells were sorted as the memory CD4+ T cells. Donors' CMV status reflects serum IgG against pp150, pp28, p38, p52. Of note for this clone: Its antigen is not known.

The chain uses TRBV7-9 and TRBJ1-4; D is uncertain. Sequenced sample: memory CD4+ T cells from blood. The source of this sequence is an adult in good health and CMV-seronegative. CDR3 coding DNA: TGTGCCAGCAGCCTAAGGCTCCCCGGCACTAATGAAAAACTGTTTTTT. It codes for CASSLRLPGTNEKLFF.